This T cell receptor beta chain was captured in a study of cytomegalovirus exposure and HLA in healthy donors. CDR3 size: 15 residues. V was pared by 2 bases and J by 0 bases, with 8 bases between. The germline V gene has CDR1 MGHRA and CDR2 YSYEKL. Vbeta (60) and Jbeta (13) primers were used in the PCR. In the study's own analysis: Among the unique TCR beta chains that a later analysis counted, around 82 million in all, about 11 million were shared. TCRdb's table, derived via immunoSEQ multiplex PCR, lists solely in-frame clones and lacks some. The V and J calls and clone size were taken over from that table, and D and trimming were inferred from the DNA. The sample lists around 120,000 clones, under 80% occurring once.

The receptor was isolated from a woman in her forties or fifties in good health and CMV-seropositive. Sequencing used PBMCs. The chain is built from TRBV4-1 and TRBJ2-4; TRBD1 might be the D (6 bases). The CDR3 here is CASSQLGGAKNIQYF. The CDR3, as DNA: TGCGCCAGCAGCCAACTAGGGGGAGCCAAAAACATTCAGTACTTC.